The 21 T cell receptor beta chains below were found in one sample sequenced in a study of T cell responses to AZD1222 COVID-19 vaccine. The data were produced by immunoSEQ multiplex PCR, yet TCRdb's version contains in-frame clones alone and is incomplete. This table has 90,000 to 95,000 clones, just over 85% appearing once. The source was peripheral blood, collected on day 0 of AZD1222 vaccination. These receptors were collected from an adult in good health.

This clone was detected many times. The V and J genes are TRBV6-6 and TRBJ1-1; TRBD1 aligns across 11 bases. Germline V gene sequence: CDR1 MNHNY, CDR2 SVGAGI (reference sequence). The CDR3 runs 14 residues. The V segment lost 5 bases and the J segment 5 bases; nucleotides outside the gene matches: 4. The CDR3 protein is CASSAGTGGTEAFF. The CDR3 nucleotides are TGTGCCAGCAGTGCCGGGACAGGGGGAACTGAAGCTTTCTTT.

A single count supports this clone. The genes are TRBV11-2 and TRBJ1-1, with D maybe TRBD1 (5 bases). Germline V lookup: CDR1 SGHAT, CDR2 FQNNGV. Trimming stripped 1 base from V and 5 bases from J, with 8 bases between. This CDR3 spans 13 amino acids. The DNA of the CDR3 is TGTGCCAGCAGCTTAGTGGGGGGAACTGAAGCTTTCTTT. This codes for CASSLVGGTEAFF.

This chain uses TRBV5-8 with TRBJ2-3; a weak D match, TRBD1 (6 bases). The CDR3 length is 14 residues. CDR1 SGHTS and CDR2 YDEGEE come from the germline V gene. V was cut by 1 base and J by 1 base, with 7 bases left in between. The CDR3 loop reads CASSLRTGTDTQYF. The CDR3 region has the DNA TGTGCCAGCAGCTTGAGGACAGGCACAGATACGCAGTATTTT.

This clone appeared once. This chain connects TRBV7-2 to TRBJ2-3; 14 nucleotides line up with TRBD2. Germline CDR1 is SGHTA and CDR2 is FQGNSA. The CDR3 is 16 residues long. V trimming: 4 bases; J trimming: 5 bases; junction bases outside the gene matches: 5. The CDR3 protein is CASSSRLAGGRDTQYF. Written as DNA, the CDR3 is TGTGCCAGCAGCTCGAGACTAGCGGGGGGGCGAGATACGCAGTATTTT.

This clone was seen just once. V usage is TRBV12-5 and J usage is TRBJ1-2; D is unresolved. The CDR3 has 12 amino acids. Germline V lookup: CDR1 LGHNT, CDR2 FRNRAP. V was cut by 3 bases and J by 0 bases, with 2 bases left in between. The chain's CDR3 is CASGFSNYGYTF. CDR3 nucleotide sequence: TGTGCTAGTGGTTTTTCTAACTATGGCTACACCTTC. Full variable domain (missing parts from reference TRBV12-5 and TRBJ1-2): DARVTQTPRHKVTEMGQEVTMRCQPILGHNTVFWYRQTMMQGLELLAYFRNRAPLDDSGMPKDRFSAEMPDATLATLKIQPSEPRDSAVYFCASGFSNYGYTFGSGTRLTVV.

The gene calls are TRBV2 and TRBJ1-6; 7 nucleotides match TRBD1. J was trimmed by 7 bases and V by 7 bases; bases with no gene match: 7. Looked up from germline, CDR1 is SNHLY and CDR2 is FYNNEI. The CDR3 length is 14 residues. The CDR3 protein is CASIAGQPNSPLHF. CDR3 sequence (DNA): TGTGCCAGCATAGCGGGACAGCCAAATTCACCCCTCCACTTT.

V and J are TRBV30 and TRBJ2-7; 7 bases map to TRBD1. The V segment lost 3 bases and the J segment 6 bases; nucleotides outside the gene matches: 5. This CDR3 comprises 12 residues. The germline gives CDR1 GTSNPN, CDR2 SVGIG (reference sequence). The CDR3 coding sequence is TGTGCCTGGAGCGAACAGGGGAGCGAGCAGTACTTC. This translates into CAWSEQGSEQYF.

This rearrangement joins TRBV10-3 to TRBJ1-2; no reliable D call. The CDR3 loop spans 11 amino acids. With 8 bases removed from V and 4 bases from J, the gap between germline ends came to 8 bases. Per germline, CDR1 ENHRY and CDR2 SYGVKD. CDR3 amino acids: CAIGTSYGYTF. The CDR3 region has the DNA TGTGCCATCGGAACGTCCTATGGCTACACCTTC.

V usage is TRBV28 and J usage is TRBJ2-3; maybe TRBD1 (6 bases). The germline gives CDR1 MDHEN, CDR2 SYDVKM. CDR3 size: 15 residues. With 6 bases removed from V and 3 bases from J, the gap between germline ends came to 16 bases. In DNA form, the CDR3 reads TGTGCCAGCAGCGACACAGGGTACCGAACAGATACGCAGTATTTT. Its translation is CASSDTGYRTDTQYF.

The chain has TRBV3-1 (or the pseudogene TRBV3-2) and TRBJ2-6; D remains unclear. This CDR3 contains 16 residues. Between the trimmed V and J ends, which lost 5 bases and 0 bases, there was a span of 11 bases. Germline assignment: CDR1 LGHDT and CDR2 YNNKEL (reference sequence). The CDR3 region is CASSGGRYSGANVLTF. CDR3 nucleotides: TGTGCCAGCAGCGGCGGACGGTACTCTGGGGCCAACGTCCTGACTTTC.

The V and J genes are TRBV5-1 and TRBJ1-4; D is unresolved. From germline, CDR1 is SGHRS and CDR2 YFSETQ. This CDR3 contains 14 residues. With 3 bases removed from V and 7 bases from J, the gap between germline ends came to 13 bases. In nucleotides, the CDR3 is TGCGCCAGCAGCTCGGACCATCAAAGTGAAAAACTGTTTTTT. Its protein is CASSSDHQSEKLFF.

This sequence joins TRBV7-9 and TRBJ2-2; D might be TRBD2 (6 bases). Germline V gene lookup returns CDR1 SEHNR and CDR2 FQNEAQ (reference sequence). The length of the CDR3 is 16 residues. The V and J ends lost 5 bases and 1 base respectively, with 14 bases between them. This CDR3 is CASSRELGLNTGELFF. For the CDR3, the DNA is TGTGCCAGCAGCCGGGAGCTCGGGTTGAACACCGGGGAGCTGTTTTTT.

This clone was picked up one time. CDR3 DNA sequence: TGCAGTGCTAGTCCAGCGTCAGCCCCTTACAATGAGCAGTTCTTC. It translates to CSASPASAPYNEQFF. The J gene is TRBJ2-1, the V gene TRBV20-1; D remains unclear. V lost 3 bases, J lost 4 bases, and 16 bases lay in between. This CDR3 spans 15 amino acids. Germline lookup yields CDR1 DFQATT and CDR2 SNEGSKA (reference sequence).

The gene calls are TRBV5-1 and TRBJ2-3; TRBD1 matches at 7 bases. The CDR3 loop spans 14 amino acids. V shed 4 bases, J shed 1 base, and the junction held 3 bases outside the gene matches. From germline, CDR1 is SGHRS and CDR2 YFSETQ. CDR3 residues: CASSLQGGTDTQYF. The CDR3 DNA reads as TGCGCCAGCAGCCTCCAGGGGGGCACAGATACGCAGTATTTT. The full variable domain, completed using reference TRBV5-1 and TRBJ2-3, is KAGVTQTPRYLIKTRGQQVTLSCSPISGHRSVSWYQQTPGQGLQFLFEYFSETQRNKGNFPGRFSGRQFSNSRSEMNVSTLELGDSALYLCASSLQGGTDTQYFGPGTRLTVL.

Only one count was recorded for this clone. CDR3 coding DNA: TGTGCCAGCCAAGGAAGGTCCAGCAATCAGCCCCAGCATTTT. It yields the protein CASQGRSSNQPQHF. This rearrangement joins TRBV2 to TRBJ1-5; D gene uncertain. V was cut by 8 bases and J by 1 base, with 12 bases left in between. This CDR3 has 14 amino acids. Germline values: CDR1 SNHLY, CDR2 FYNNEI. Looking up the rest from reference TRBV2 and TRBJ1-5 gives the full variable domain: EPEVTQTPSHQVTQMGQEVILRCVPISNHLYFYWYRQILGQKVEFLVSFYNNEISEKSEIFDDQFSVERPDGSNFTLKIRSTKLEDSAMYFCASQGRSSNQPQHFGDGTRLSIL.

This clone appeared once. V and J are TRBV6-5 and TRBJ2-7; tentatively, D is TRBD2 (6 bases). With 7 bases removed from V and 5 bases from J, the gap between germline ends came to 15 bases. The germline V gene encodes CDR1 MNHEY and CDR2 SVGAGI. This CDR3 contains 13 residues. The CDR3 protein is CASMRDGMDEQYF. CDR3 DNA sequence: TGTGCCAGCATGCGGGACGGGATGGACGAGCAGTACTTC.

The V and J genes are TRBV3-1 (or the pseudogene TRBV3-2) and TRBJ2-1, with D perhaps TRBD2 (5 bases). Germline V gene lookup returns CDR1 LGHDT and CDR2 YNNKEL (reference sequence). V was shortened by 3 bases and J by 0 bases, with 15 bases between the two germline ends. This CDR3 is 17 amino acids long. The CDR3 nucleotides are TGTGCCAGCAGCCACCCCCCGGGGTCGGGCTCCTACAATGAGCAGTTCTTC. Its protein product is CASSHPPGSGSYNEQFF.

V gene TRBV5-1 combines with J gene TRBJ2-6; D is unresolved. The CDR3 sequence is 17 residues long. Between the trimmed V and J ends, which lost 4 bases and 0 bases, there was a span of 14 bases. Germline CDR1 SGHRS, CDR2 YFSETQ. The CDR3 sequence is CASSPRGRNSGANVLTF. For the CDR3, the DNA is TGCGCCAGCAGCCCCCGAGGACGGAACTCTGGGGCCAACGTCCTGACTTTC. Using reference TRBV5-1 and TRBJ2-6 for the parts outside the CDR3, the full variable domain is KAGVTQTPRYLIKTRGQQVTLSCSPISGHRSVSWYQQTPGQGLQFLFEYFSETQRNKGNFPGRFSGRQFSNSRSEMNVSTLELGDSALYLCASSPRGRNSGANVLTFGAGSRLTVL.

The V and J genes are TRBV10-1 and TRBJ2-2; 9 nucleotides align to TRBD2. The CDR3 length is 14 residues. Germline V lookup: CDR1 WNHNN, CDR2 SYGVQD (reference sequence). Trimming removed 6 bases from V and 3 bases from J; junction bases left unmatched: 2. The CDR3 loop reads CASRTSGDTGELFF. CDR3 DNA sequence: TGCGCCAGCAGGACTAGCGGAGACACCGGGGAGCTGTTTTTT.

V gene TRBV5-1 combines with J gene TRBJ2-1; 7 bases fit TRBD2. The germline CDR1 and CDR2 sequences are SGHRS and YFSETQ. The CDR3 has 15 amino acids. The V gene end was trimmed by 1 base and the J gene end by 6 bases; junction bases not matched to a gene: 7. CDR3 in amino acids: CASSLSGGGSNEQFF. The CDR3 DNA follows: TGCGCCAGCAGCTTGTCGGGAGGTGGCTCCAATGAGCAGTTCTTC.

CDR3 bases: TGTGCCAGCAGCCAAGATACAGGGCTTGGCTACACCTTC. Its protein product is CASSQDTGLGYTF. The chain uses TRBV3-1 (or the pseudogene TRBV3-2) and TRBJ1-2; a weak D match, TRBD1 (6 bases). V dropped 0 bases and J dropped 7 bases, with 9 bases sitting between them. Germline CDR1 and CDR2: LGHDT and YNNKEL (reference sequence). The CDR3 length is 13 residues.